The source of this T cell receptor (beta chain) is a study of regulatory T cells in long-lasting Graves disease. Trimming removed 7 bases at V and 5 bases at J, with 17 bases between. CDR1 and CDR2 from the germline V gene are MDHEN and SYDVKM. CDR3 length: 14 amino acids. The sample holds many counts of this clonotype. Its antigen is not identified. Study-wide results and limits: It was in persistent disease that TRBV28, TRBJ1-2 and TRBJ2-5 were favored. Study of thyroid tissue was not done, with only peripheral blood studied. Newly diagnosed patients had higher TCR diversity than persistent Graves' patients did.

Arm-PCR of CDR3 regions and iRepertoire HTBI primers were used to build TCR beta libraries. TCRdb reprocessed the multiplex PCR reads via MiXCR and lists one record per CDR3 protein. The sample includes 370,000 or so distinct CDR3 sequences, about 17% of them seen just once. Time point here: newly diagnosed GD, antithyroid drugs for less than 3 months. After RNA was extracted from PBMCs, the TCR library was made from it. These records were also assigned to another study, of T cells in Graves' hyperthyroidism and ophthalmopathy.

The V call is TRBV28, the J call TRBJ1-1; no clear D gene. The sample was peripheral blood mononuclear cells (PBMCs), taken at new diagnosis, from a patient treated with antithyroid drugs. This receptor was obtained from a woman aged 18-29 years with Graves disease. Here the CDR3 reads CASIPPRRLTEAFF. Written as DNA, the CDR3 is TGTGCCAGCATCCCACCCCGACGGTTGACTGAAGCTTTCTTT.